This paragraph covers one TCR beta chain sequence. As yet, its antigen is unknown. 60 Vbeta and 13 Jbeta primers were used in PCR. The assay was immunoSEQ multiplex PCR, and TCRdb's table has in-frame clones only and misses some. Of 65,000 to 95,000 clones listed, 65% to 80% are singletons. This sample was included in a study of cytomegalovirus exposure and HLA in healthy donors. The CDR3 has 15 amino acids. V was pared by 4 bases and J by 0 bases, with 4 bases of the junction left unmatched. Per germline, CDR1 MNHEY and CDR2 SMNVEV (reference sequence). Study-wide results and limits: TRBV6-2, TRBV6-3 and some other V segments were excluded as indistinguishable. The study reported that TCR beta sequences accurately predicted HLA-A and HLA-B alleles in most subjects.

Sequencing input: PBMCs. This chain joins TRBV27 and TRBJ2-3, with TRBD1 identical over 7 bases. This TCR was recovered from a man aged 25 to 45 in good health and CMV-seronegative. For the CDR3, the DNA is TGTGCCAGCAGTTACCGGGACAGAAGCACAGATACGCAGTATTTT. Amino acid sequence: CASSYRDRSTDTQYF.